This T cell receptor beta chain comes out of a study of cytomegalovirus exposure and HLA in healthy donors. Healthy bone marrow donors made up the cohort. Both 60 Vbeta primers and 13 Jbeta primers went into the PCR. Original data processing: Roughly 11 million shared chains were among the about 80 million unique TCR beta chains that a later analysis counted. Generated by immunoSEQ multiplex PCR, the TCRdb table keeps only in-frame clones and is missing some. V and J calls and clone size follow that table, whereas D and trimming were derived from the DNA. The sample shows about 160,000 clones, 60% to 80% of them seen only once. Study outcomes and limitations: While the bulk of TCR sequences proved rare, some public TCRs turned up in many donors.

CDR1 and CDR2 (germline): LGHNA, YSLEER. The CDR3 sequence is 18 residues long. V trimming: 1 base; J trimming: 1 base; junction bases outside the gene matches: 6. This clone came up once. Its specificity is not known. Sequences were obtained from PBMCs. This chain joins TRBV4-3 and TRBJ2-1, with 11 nucleotides matching TRBD2. The sequence was obtained from a man aged 50 or older in good health and CMV-seropositive. The CDR3 bases are TGCGCCAGCAGCCAAGGTACTAGCGGGAGAGGTTCCTACAATGAGCAGTTCTTC. This codes for CASSQGTSGRGSYNEQFF.